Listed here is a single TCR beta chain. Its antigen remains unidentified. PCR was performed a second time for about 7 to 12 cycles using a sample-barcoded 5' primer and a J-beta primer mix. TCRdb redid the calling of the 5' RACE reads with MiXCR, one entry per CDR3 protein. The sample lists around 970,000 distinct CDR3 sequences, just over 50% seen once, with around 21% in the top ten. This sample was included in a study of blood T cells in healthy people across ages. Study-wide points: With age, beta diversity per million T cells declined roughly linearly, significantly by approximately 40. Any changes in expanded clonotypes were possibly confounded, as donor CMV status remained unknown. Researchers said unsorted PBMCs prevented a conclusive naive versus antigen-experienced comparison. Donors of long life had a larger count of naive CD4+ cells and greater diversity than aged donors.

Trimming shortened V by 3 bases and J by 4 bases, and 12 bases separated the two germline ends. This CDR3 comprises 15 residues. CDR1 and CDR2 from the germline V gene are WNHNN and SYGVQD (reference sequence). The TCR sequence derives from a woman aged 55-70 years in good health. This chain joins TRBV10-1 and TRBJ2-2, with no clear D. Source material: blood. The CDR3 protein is CASSDTGDGTGELFF. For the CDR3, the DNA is TGCGCCAGCAGTGATACGGGTGATGGCACCGGGGAGCTGTTTTTT.